This T cell receptor (beta chain) was found in a study of control samples from healthy donors and cancer patients. Some clones are missing from TCRdb's copy, which holds only in-frame ones; the method was immunoSEQ multiplex PCR. The table lists 95,000 to 150,000 clones, 90% to 95% of them singletons. V was trimmed by 0 bases and J by 4 bases, leaving 9 bases between them. Germline CDR1 and CDR2: SGHAT and FQNNGV. The CDR3 totals 14 residues. This sequence joins TRBV11-2 and TRBJ1-1; a weak D match, TRBD1 (5 bases). The TCR sequence derives from a woman aged 18-29 years in good health. The sample was blood. The CDR3 DNA reads TGTGCCAGCAGCTTAGATGGTGGGGGCACTGAAGCTTTCTTT. Translating gives CASSLDGGGTEAFF.